This TCR beta chain was retrieved from a study of T cell responses to AZD1222 COVID-19 vaccine. The CDR3 contains 15 residues. V was clipped by 3 bases and J by 0 bases, with 10 bases between them. CDR1 and CDR2 from the germline V gene are SGHDT and YYEEEE. Clones were sequenced by immunoSEQ multiplex PCR, and TCRdb holds only the in-frame ones, with some missing. Of around 180,000 clones in the sample, 90% to 95% are singletons; the top ten hold roughly 9.2%. Material: peripheral blood, obtained on day 0 of AZD1222 vaccination. The chain has TRBV5-6 and TRBJ1-5; D possibly corresponds to TRBD1 (5 bases). The sequence was obtained from an adult in good health. CDR3 DNA sequence: TGTGCCAGCAGCTCCGGGGCTAATAGCAATCAGCCCCAGCATTTT. Protein: CASSSGANSNQPQHF.